This is a list of T cell receptor beta chains from one sample in a study of response to subunit inactivated influenza vaccine. TCRdb independently ran MiXCR on the RT-PCR reads; one entry per CDR3 protein. The table has fewer than 600,000 distinct CDR3 sequences, approximately 7.3% seen once; the top ten hold under 15%. The sample was PBMCs from blood, taken about 24 months after vaccination. All receptors derive from a man between 50 and 69 years old who received an inactivated influenza vaccine. Both conserved end residues are part of each CDR3. Fields, in order: D gene, clone size, J gene, V gene, CDR3 DNA, CDR3 protein. D genes are given only for firm matches. Size is stated for part of the rows, as once, few or many counts, or as a class when the clone is expanded.

D gene: NA; clone size: NA; J gene: TRBJ1-1; V gene: TRBV29-1; CDR3 DNA: TGCAGCGTTGTGGTCGATACTGAAGCTTTCTTT; CDR3 protein: CSVVVDTEAFF
D gene: NA; clone size: many; J gene: TRBJ2-3; V gene: TRBV5-1; CDR3 DNA: TGCGCCAGCAGTTCAACAGGAGTAGGAGATACGCAGTATTTT; CDR3 protein: CASSSTGVGDTQYF
D gene: NA; clone size: NA; J gene: TRBJ1-2; V gene: TRBV6-1; CDR3 DNA: TGTGCCAGCAGGCAGGGAGAAGACTATGGCTACACCTTC; CDR3 protein: CASRQGEDYGYTF
D gene: NA; clone size: NA; J gene: TRBJ2-5; V gene: TRBV7-9; CDR3 DNA: TGTGCCAGCAGCTTCTTTCGGACCTCTCCTCTGGAGGAGACCCAGTACTTC; CDR3 protein: CASSFFRTSPLEETQYF
D gene: NA; clone size: NA; J gene: TRBJ2-7; V gene: TRBV7-2; CDR3 DNA: TGTGCCAGCAGCTTAAGTCTGGCCGACTACGAGCAGTACTTC; CDR3 protein: CASSLSLADYEQYF
D gene: NA; clone size: NA; J gene: TRBJ2-7; V gene: TRBV2; CDR3 DNA: TGTGCCAGCAGTGAAGATCGGATGAACTACGAGCAGTACTTC; CDR3 protein: CASSEDRMNYEQYF
D gene: TRBD1; clone size: NA; J gene: TRBJ2-7; V gene: TRBV28; CDR3 DNA: TGTGCCAGCAGGGACAGGGGATTTGGGTACGAGCAGTACTTC; CDR3 protein: CASRDRGFGYEQYF
D gene: NA; clone size: few; J gene: TRBJ2-4; V gene: TRBV6-1; CDR3 DNA: TGTGCCAGCAGTGTTAGTCGGTCGACAAACATTCAGTACTTC; CDR3 protein: CASSVSRSTNIQYF
D gene: NA; clone size: many; J gene: TRBJ1-5; V gene: TRBV5-1; CDR3 DNA: TGCGCCAGCAGCTTGAGCGGGGGGAGCAATCAGCCCCAGCATTTT; CDR3 protein: CASSLSGGSNQPQHF
D gene: NA; clone size: few; J gene: TRBJ2-5; V gene: TRBV5-1; CDR3 DNA: TGCGCCAGCAGCCCGGTTTATCAAGAGACCCAGTACTTC; CDR3 protein: CASSPVYQETQYF
D gene: TRBD1; clone size: NA; J gene: TRBJ1-6; V gene: TRBV27; CDR3 DNA: TGTGCCAGCAGTAACTCCGGGACAGGCCCCCAAGGCTTCTCCCTCCACTTT; CDR3 protein: CASSNSGTGPQGFSLHF